This T cell receptor (beta chain) was recorded in a study of Ad26.COV2.S vaccination and SARS-CoV-2 variants. Study-level findings and limits: Whether participants received vaccine or placebo, their non-spike TCR breadth was similar.

As to this clone: Its matching antigen is unknown.

Documented treatment: 15 to 20 received Ad26.COV2.S at low or high dose, single or two shots; 5 received placebo; per-sample allocation not given. Day 63 after the first injection of vaccine or placebo was the sampling time. The germline CDR1 and CDR2 sequences are SGHTA and FQGTGA. The CDR3 is 16 amino acids. V shed 1 base and J shed 4 bases, with 13 bases lying between them. Sequenced by immunoSEQ multiplex PCR; TCRdb stores in-frame clones only, minus some. The sample has around 300,000 clones; 85% to 90% are singletons. The J gene is TRBJ2-2, the V gene TRBV7-3; D perhaps matches TRBD2 (5 bases). Source: peripheral blood, taken in a trial of Ad26.COV2.S vaccine versus placebo. This receptor was identified in a person aged 18-65 years who received the Ad26.COV2.S COVID-19 vaccine or a placebo. The CDR3 DNA reads TGTGCCAGCAGCTTAATCGGAAATGGAGGCACCGGGGAGCTGTTTTTT. It yields the protein CASSLIGNGGTGELFF.